One and the same sample provided the 3 T cell receptor beta chains below, sequenced in a study of blood T cell repertoires in COVID-19. This table comes from immunoSEQ multiplex PCR, and its TCRdb copy is limited to in-frame clones, with some not included. The data show over 100,000 clones, 75% to 90% seen once. The sequenced sample was peripheral blood. These receptors originate from a woman aged 70-85 years with acute or convalescent COVID-19.

This clone was counted a few times. The rearrangement joins TRBV7-2 to TRBJ1-5; 8 bases map to TRBD1. From germline, CDR1 is SGHTA and CDR2 FQGNSA. The CDR3 is 16 amino acids. J lost 11 bases, V lost 1 base, and 13 bases had no gene match. The CDR3 sequence is CASSLGMTGAPRTQHF. In nucleotides, the CDR3 is TGTGCCAGCAGCTTAGGGATGACAGGGGCCCCAAGGACCCAGCATTTT.

V is TRBV18 and J is TRBJ2-3; a weak D match, TRBD1 (6 bases). The CDR3 covers 15 residues. CDR1 and CDR2 (germline): KGHSH, LQKENI. Trimming cost V 1 base and J 0 bases, with 8 bases left between them. This CDR3 is CASSPQQGSTDTQYF. For the CDR3, the DNA is TGTGCCAGCTCACCACAACAGGGTAGCACAGATACGCAGTATTTT.

V gene TRBV28 combines with J gene TRBJ2-1; 9 bases align to TRBD2. CDR3 length: 14 amino acids. The junction had 9 bases not matched to a gene; V was cut back by 6 bases and J by 9 bases. Germline lookup yields CDR1 MDHEN and CDR2 SYDVKM. The CDR3 region has the DNA TGTGCCAGCAGCCGACTAGCGGTAAAGGGTGAGCAGTTCTTC. This encodes CASSRLAVKGEQFF.